This T cell receptor beta chain was identified in a study of regulatory T cells in long-lasting Graves disease. On the study more broadly: By definition, persistent Graves' disease involved antithyroid drugs for over 5 years alongside positive TSH receptor antibodies. Whole-study findings and limits: Only a small sample size was used, which may have cut accuracy.

A note on this clonotype: The target antigen is unknown.

The CDR3 sequence is 15 residues long. CDR1 and CDR2 from the germline V gene are SEHNR and FQNEAQ (reference sequence). Trimming cost V 0 bases and J 4 bases, with 12 bases left between them. Building the TCR beta libraries relied on iRepertoire HTBI primers, and CDR3 regions underwent Arm-PCR. TCRdb processed the multiplex PCR reads anew with MiXCR; each CDR3 protein has one entry. The sample includes some 370,000 distinct CDR3 sequences, around 20% of them seen just once. Time point denoted: persistent/refractory GD, antithyroid drugs over 5 years with positive TRAb. Scientists built the TCR library using RNA that was extracted from PBMCs. Staff drew around 10 milliliters of peripheral blood into EDTA tubes.

The receptor was isolated from a female donor with Graves disease. The V gene is TRBV7-9, the J gene TRBJ2-5, with D tentatively TRBD1 or TRBD2 (5 bases each). This specimen consisted of peripheral blood mononuclear cells (PBMCs), obtained when the disease was refractory, from a patient treated with antithyroid drugs. CDR3 residues: CASSLAGRPGETQYF. CDR3 DNA sequence: TGTGCCAGCAGCTTAGCGGGACGCCCCGGAGAGACCCAGTACTTC.